The 22 T cell receptor beta chains reported below all come from one sample, sequenced in a study of blood T cell repertoires in COVID-19. Only in-frame clones appear in the TCRdb table, and some are missing; sequencing was by immunoSEQ multiplex PCR. The sample consists of more than 150,000 clones, around four fifths of them appearing once. The sequencing sample was made of PBMCs or T cells enriched from blood (not recorded which). The source is a woman in her forties or fifties who had recovered from COVID-19.

CDR3 coding DNA: TGTGCCAGCAGCTCGACGGCGGCTAAAGAGACCCAGTACTTC. It translates to CASSSTAAKETQYF. This chain links TRBV7-2 with TRBJ2-5; D is unclear. V was pared by 4 bases and J by 3 bases, with 12 bases between. This CDR3 comprises 14 residues. CDR1 is SGHTA and CDR2 is FQGNSA in the germline V gene.

V gene TRBV19 combines with J gene TRBJ1-5; D is unresolved. Germline V lookup: CDR1 LNHDA, CDR2 SQIVND (reference sequence). V was trimmed by 10 bases and J by 0 bases, leaving 13 bases between them. The CDR3 loop spans 14 amino acids. The CDR3 protein is CATGLAYSNQPQHF. As DNA, the CDR3 is TGTGCCACCGGGTTGGCCTATAGCAATCAGCCCCAGCATTTT.

The chain couples TRBV19 to TRBJ2-2; D is perhaps TRBD1 (6 bases). The CDR3 totals 18 residues. Trimming shortened V by 3 bases and J by 1 base, and 18 bases separated the two germline ends. From germline, CDR1 is LNHDA and CDR2 SQIVND (reference sequence). DNA of the CDR3: TGTGCCAGTAGTATCTCGGACAGTTTCTTGAGGAACACCGGGGAGCTGTTTTTT. This translates into CASSISDSFLRNTGELFF.

The chain employs TRBV9 and TRBJ2-3; 10 bases agree with TRBD1. The CDR3 consists of 18 residues. Trimming cost V 4 bases and J 2 bases; bases outside gene matches: 13. Germline CDR1 is SGDLS and CDR2 is YYNGEE. CDR3 bases: TGTGCCAGCAGCAAAAAGTTCAAGACAGGGGGCGTCACAGATACGCAGTATTTT. Its translation is CASSKKFKTGGVTDTQYF.

The chain is built from TRBV7-9 and TRBJ2-1; D uncertain. V was trimmed by 5 bases and J by 5 bases, leaving 16 bases between them. The germline CDR1 and CDR2 sequences are SEHNR and FQNEAQ (reference sequence). This CDR3 contains 15 residues. In DNA form, the CDR3 reads TGTGCCAGCAGCCCCAGGCCCTTACTCGACAATGAGCAGTTCTTC. It specifies CASSPRPLLDNEQFF.

This clone came up a few times. The V gene is TRBV15, the J gene TRBJ1-5, with D possibly being TRBD1 (5 bases). Looked up from germline, CDR1 is LNHNV and CDR2 is YYDKDF (reference sequence). The CDR3 consists of 15 residues. V was shortened by 0 bases and J by 6 bases, with 12 bases between the two germline ends. This chain's CDR3 is CATSRESAGFQPQHF. The CDR3 DNA reads TGTGCCACCAGCAGAGAATCTGCAGGGTTTCAGCCCCAGCATTTT.

This sequence joins TRBV29-1 and TRBJ2-3; D may be TRBD2 (6 bases). V lost 7 bases to trimming and J lost 6 bases, with 11 bases between them. CDR3 length equals 11 residues. The germline CDR1 and CDR2 sequences are SQVTM and ANQGSEA. The CDR3 DNA sequence: TGCAGCGGCGGGGTTTGGGATACGCAGTATTTT. This gives the protein CSGGVWDTQYF.

The chain joins TRBV18 to TRBJ1-1; 8 positions match TRBD1. Germline V gene lookup returns CDR1 KGHSH and CDR2 LQKENI. V lost 5 bases to trimming and J lost 5 bases; unmatched junction nucleotides: 10. The CDR3 sequence is 15 residues long. CDR3 amino acids: CASSAQGALATEAFF. The CDR3 coding sequence is TGTGCCAGCTCAGCTCAGGGGGCGCTGGCGACTGAAGCTTTCTTT.

This clone was counted only a few times. The chain recombines TRBV2 with TRBJ2-2, with 7 bases that match TRBD1. Per germline, CDR1 SNHLY and CDR2 FYNNEI. Trimming removed 5 bases from V and 1 base from J; junction bases left unmatched: 4. CDR3 length equals 15 residues. The CDR3 here is CASSLQGVNTGELFF. The CDR3 DNA reads as TGTGCCAGCAGTCTCCAGGGGGTGAACACCGGGGAGCTGTTTTTT.

This clone was counted between two and nine times. V usage is TRBV5-1 and J usage is TRBJ2-1; 7 bases are a match to TRBD2. CDR1 is SGHRS and CDR2 is YFSETQ in the germline V gene. The J segment lost 5 bases and the V segment lost 0 bases, leaving 5 bases of the junction unmatched. The CDR3 covers 15 residues. The CDR3 loop reads CASSLVTSRNNEQFF. The CDR3, as DNA: TGCGCCAGCAGCTTGGTGACTAGCAGAAACAATGAGCAGTTCTTC.

This clone was seen once. CDR3 loop: CASSQYASDAGTGFTDTQYF. Here the CDR3 DNA reads TGTGCCAGCAGCCAATACGCAAGCGACGCCGGGACAGGGTTCACAGATACGCAGTATTTT. This chain uses TRBV3-1 (or the pseudogene TRBV3-2) with TRBJ2-3; 9 positions match TRBD1. J was trimmed by 2 bases and V by 2 bases; bases with no gene match: 17. Germline lookup yields CDR1 LGHDT and CDR2 YNNKEL (reference sequence). This CDR3 contains 20 residues.

This clone is a singleton in its sample. CDR3 nucleotide sequence: TGTGCCAGCAGCTTAAAAGGGCAAGCAGGGGGAGTCCCAGATACGCAGTATTTT. Its protein is CASSLKGQAGGVPDTQYF. The J gene is TRBJ2-3, the V gene TRBV7-3; 7 nucleotides agree with TRBD1. This CDR3 is built from 18 residues. J was trimmed by 4 bases and V by 1 base; bases with no gene match: 14. Looked up from germline, CDR1 is SGHTA and CDR2 is FQGTGA.

V is TRBV7-7 and J is TRBJ2-1; 12 positions match TRBD2. The CDR3 has 17 residues. V shed 5 bases, J shed 2 bases, and the junction held 7 bases outside the gene matches. Germline CDR1 reads SSHAT; CDR2 reads FNYEAQ (reference sequence). The CDR3 DNA follows: TGTGCCAGCAGCCTCCGACTAGCGGGAGCACCCTACAATGAGCAGTTCTTC. This translates into CASSLRLAGAPYNEQFF.

This sequence joins TRBV18 and TRBJ2-5, with D maybe TRBD2 (5 bases). CDR1 and CDR2 (germline): KGHSH, LQKENI. V gave up 2 bases and J gave up 7 bases, with 11 bases separating them. The CDR3 has 13 residues. The CDR3 DNA sequence: TGTGCCAGCTCACCAGGAGGAGAAGGGACCCAGTACTTC. Translating it yields CASSPGGEGTQYF. The complete variable domain, with remaining parts taken from reference TRBV18 and TRBJ2-5, reads NAGVMQNPRHLVRRRGQEARLRCSPMKGHSHVYWYRQLPEEGLKFMVYLQKENIIDESGMPKERFSAEFPKEGPSILRIQQVVRGDSAAYFCASSPGGEGTQYFGPGTRLLVL.

This clone was picked up one time. DNA for the CDR3: TGCGCCAGCAGCGGGGGGACAGGAGAGTACGAGCAGTACTTC. This encodes CASSGGTGEYEQYF. The rearrangement joins TRBV5-1 to TRBJ2-7, with TRBD1 identical over 8 bases. V was pared by 4 bases and J by 4 bases, with 7 bases of the junction left unmatched. In germline, CDR1 is SGHRS, CDR2 YFSETQ. The CDR3 is made up of 14 amino acids.

This chain joins TRBV6-5 and TRBJ2-2; D is perhaps TRBD1 (5 bases). The CDR3 length is 15 residues. V shed 7 bases and J shed 1 base, with 13 bases lying between them. Germline assignment: CDR1 MNHEY and CDR2 SVGAGI. The CDR3 coding sequence is TGTGCCAGCACTCTTGGACACCTGAACACCGGGGAGCTGTTTTTT. This encodes CASTLGHLNTGELFF.

This rearrangement joins TRBV6-5 to TRBJ2-7; the match to TRBD2 covers 7 bases. Germline V lookup: CDR1 MNHEY, CDR2 SVGAGI. The CDR3 consists of 14 residues. V was pared by 6 bases and J by 2 bases, with 7 bases of the junction left unmatched. The CDR3 spells CASRGGTGAYEQYF. The CDR3, as DNA: TGTGCCAGCAGGGGAGGGACGGGAGCCTACGAGCAGTACTTC.

V and J are TRBV4-2 and TRBJ1-5; 8 bases match TRBD1. This CDR3 has 14 residues. Losses at the gene ends were 4 bases for V and 6 bases for J; bases not matched to a gene: 5. Germline CDR1 is LGHNA and CDR2 is YNFKEQ. The CDR3 nucleotides read TGTGCCAGCAGCCTGTCTCAGGGGGCTCAGCCCCAGCATTTT. It specifies CASSLSQGAQPQHF.

The V gene is TRBV7-2, the J gene TRBJ1-2; 8 nucleotides agree with TRBD1. This CDR3 contains 14 residues. The germline gives CDR1 SGHTA, CDR2 FQGNSA. J was trimmed by 2 bases and V by 5 bases; bases with no gene match: 4. The CDR3 nucleotides read TGTGCCAGCAGCCGCAACAGGGGGAACTATGGCTACACCTTC. Protein sequence: CASSRNRGNYGYTF.

The chain has TRBV12-3 or TRBV12-4 and TRBJ1-2, with D unclear. The CDR3 has 13 amino acids. Trimming shortened V by 1 base and J by 6 bases, and 9 bases separated the two germline ends. Written as DNA, the CDR3 is TGTGCCAGCAGTTTAGGGCAGTACGATGGCTACACCTTC. It codes for CASSLGQYDGYTF.

The chain combines TRBV9 with TRBJ2-7, with D maybe TRBD1 (6 bases). V was pared by 2 bases and J by 2 bases, with 17 bases between. This CDR3 spans 16 amino acids. In germline, CDR1 is SGDLS, CDR2 YYNGEE. The CDR3 reads CASSVTVGASPYEQYF. The CDR3 DNA sequence: TGTGCCAGCAGCGTCACAGTGGGGGCCTCCCCCTACGAGCAGTACTTC.

The V gene is TRBV10-3, the J gene TRBJ1-2; 8 bases map to TRBD1. The CDR3 spans 13 residues. Trimming removed 9 bases from V and 8 bases from J; junction bases left unmatched: 11. Germline values: CDR1 ENHRY, CDR2 SYGVKD. The CDR3 loop reads CAIEGQDGRGYTF. Here the CDR3 DNA reads TGTGCCATAGAGGGACAGGATGGTCGAGGCTACACCTTC.